This T cell receptor beta chain was captured by sequencing in a study of blood T cell repertoires in COVID-19. The repertoire was sequenced with immunoSEQ multiplex PCR; TCRdb's copy has only in-frame clones and lacks some. Altogether around 36,000 clones are present, approximately 88% being singletons, with the ten largest covering less than 7%. The specimen was peripheral blood. The TCR sequence derives from a human donor in a cohort sampled during active COVID-19.

The CDR3 coding sequence is TGTGCCGGACTAGCGGGAGGGCCTTGGGACCTCCAAGAGACCCAGTACTTC. Protein: CAGLAGGPWDLQETQYF. This sequence joins TRBV7-2 and TRBJ2-5, with 15 bases aligning to TRBD2. V lost 11 bases, J lost 1 base, and 11 bases stayed unmatched. The germline CDR1 and CDR2 sequences are SGHTA and FQGNSA. The length of the CDR3 is 17 residues.